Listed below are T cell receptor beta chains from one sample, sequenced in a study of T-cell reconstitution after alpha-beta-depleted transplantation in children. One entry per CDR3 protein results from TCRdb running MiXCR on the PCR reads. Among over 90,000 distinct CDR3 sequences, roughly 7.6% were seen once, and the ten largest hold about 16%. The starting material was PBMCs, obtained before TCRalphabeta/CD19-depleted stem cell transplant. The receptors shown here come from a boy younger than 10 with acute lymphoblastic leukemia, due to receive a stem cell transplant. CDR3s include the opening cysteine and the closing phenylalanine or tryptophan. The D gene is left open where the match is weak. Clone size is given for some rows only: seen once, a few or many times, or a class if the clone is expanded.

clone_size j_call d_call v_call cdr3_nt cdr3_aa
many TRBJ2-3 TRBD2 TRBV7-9 TGTGCCAGCAGCTCCCGACTAGCTTCAGATACGCAGTATTTT CASSSRLASDTQYF
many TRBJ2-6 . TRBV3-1 TGTGCCAGCAGCCCCCCGAGGGGCTTCGGGGCCAACGTCCTGACTTTC CASSPPRGFGANVLTF
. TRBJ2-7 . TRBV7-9 TGTGCCAGCAGCTTGGGGGACTGGCGGGGTCCCGAGCAGTACTTC CASSLGDWRGPEQYF
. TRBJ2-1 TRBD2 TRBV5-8 TGTGCCAGCAGCTTGAGGCCGGGGGGGCTTCATGAGCAGTTCTTC CASSLRPGGLHEQFF
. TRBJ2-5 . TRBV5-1 TGCGCCAGCAGGCCTTATATGGCCCAAGAGACCCAGTACTTC CASRPYMAQETQYF
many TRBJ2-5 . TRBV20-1 TGCAGTGCCGGCCCCGTAGGCGGGGGCACCGGGGAGACCCAGTACTTC CSAGPVGGGTGETQYF
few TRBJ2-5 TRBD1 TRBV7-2 TGTGCCAGCAGCTCGGGACAGGGGGCAGAGACCCAGTACTTC CASSSGQGAETQYF
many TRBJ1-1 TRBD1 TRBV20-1 TGCAGTGCTGACACCAGGGGGCGAGGAACTGAAGCTTTCTTT CSADTRGRGTEAFF
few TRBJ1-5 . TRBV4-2 TGTGCCAGCAGCCAAGATCGATCGGGGTATCAGCCCCAGCATTTT CASSQDRSGYQPQHF
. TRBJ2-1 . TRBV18 TGTGCCAGCTCACCCGTCCCGGGGGTGTCCTACAATGAGCAGTTCTTC CASSPVPGVSYNEQFF
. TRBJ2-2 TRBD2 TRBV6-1 TGTGCCAGCAGGGGATTTTTAGCGGGGGGTAACGGGGAGCTGTTTTTT CASRGFLAGGNGELFF
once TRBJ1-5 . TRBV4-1 TGCGCCAGCAGCCAACTTACAGATCAGCCCCAGCATTTT CASSQLTDQPQHF
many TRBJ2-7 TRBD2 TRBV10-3 TGTGCCATCAGTCTAGGACTAGCGGCCTCCTACGAGCAGTACTTC CAISLGLAASYEQYF
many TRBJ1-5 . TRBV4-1 TGCGCCAGCAGCCAAGATTGGATGGTTAGTCAGCCCCAGCATTTT CASSQDWMVSQPQHF
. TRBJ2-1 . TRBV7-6 TGTGCCAGCAGCTCGCCGTCTGGGTCCTCCTACAATGAGCAGTTCTTC CASSSPSGSSYNEQFF
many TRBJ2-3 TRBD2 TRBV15 TGTGCCACCAGCAGAGAAGCGGGGGGGCCCGATACGCAGTATTTT CATSREAGGPDTQYF
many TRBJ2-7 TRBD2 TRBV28 TGTGCCAGGTCAACGGGACTAGCGAGTTACGAGCAGTACTTC CARSTGLASYEQYF
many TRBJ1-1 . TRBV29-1 TGCAGCGTTGGCCTCCTGGATGAAGCTTTCTTT CSVGLLDEAFF
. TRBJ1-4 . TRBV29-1 TGCAGCGTCGAGGGGGGTCCTAATGAAAAACTGTTTTTT CSVEGGPNEKLFF
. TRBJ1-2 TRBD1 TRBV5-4 TGTGCCAGCAGCCAACAACAGGGGGCCTATGGCTACACCTTC CASSQQQGAYGYTF
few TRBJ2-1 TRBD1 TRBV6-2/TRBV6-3 TGTGCCAGCGGGACAGGGGAAAGTAATGAGCAGTTCTTC CASGTGESNEQFF
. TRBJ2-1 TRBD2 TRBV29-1 TGCAGCGTCGGGGGGTTAGACGGACTAGCGGGGCACAATGAGCAGTTCTTC CSVGGLDGLAGHNEQFF
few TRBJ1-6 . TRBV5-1 TGCGCCAGCAGCTTGGAAGGGGGACGGGATTCACCCCTCCACTTT CASSLEGGRDSPLHF
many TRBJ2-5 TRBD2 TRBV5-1 TGCGCCAGCAGCCCAGGGACTAGCGGGGGGAAGCAGACCCAGTACTTC CASSPGTSGGKQTQYF
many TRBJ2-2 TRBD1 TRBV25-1 TGTGCCAGCAGCGGGACAGAGGACACCGGGGAGCTGTTTTTT CASSGTEDTGELFF
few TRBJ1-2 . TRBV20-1 TGCAGTCCAAGTGGAAGAGGGGACTATGGCTACACCTTC CSPSGRGDYGYTF
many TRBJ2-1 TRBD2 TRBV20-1 TGCAGTGCTTCCCTCGGGACTAGCGTATACAATGAGCAGTTCTTC CSASLGTSVYNEQFF